This T cell receptor beta chain appears in the sequencing data of a study of T-cell memory formation after mild COVID-19. The germline V and J ends were trimmed by 3 bases and 6 bases, with 8 bases remaining between them. The CDR3 covers 11 residues. Germline V gene lookup returns CDR1 SQVTM and CDR2 ANQGSEA. TCRdb passed the 5' RACE reads through MiXCR, listing each CDR3 protein once. This table holds 250,000 to 350,000 distinct CDR3 sequences, under 20% found once. Sequencing used PBMCs or a T cell subset sorted from them (not recorded which). The origin of this receptor is a young man who had mild COVID-19 (a few samples of this study predate the infection). Cell type and time point are not known. This rearrangement joins TRBV29-1 to TRBJ1-2; no clear D gene. The CDR3 coding sequence is TGCAGCGTTGAGGCGAGCGATGGCTACACCTTC. It is translated as CSVEASDGYTF.